This T cell receptor beta chain was profiled in a study of blood T cell repertoires in COVID-19. Study background: Samples came from the United States, Italy and Spain, spanning acute and convalescent COVID-19. PBMCs, B-cell-depleted T cells, or T cells provided the cDNA or gDNA that made up the material.

Looked up from germline, CDR1 is MNHEY and CDR2 is SVGAGI. Trimming removed 7 bases at V and 4 bases at J, with 11 bases between. This CDR3 spans 13 amino acids. Original analysis: Quantification of nucleated cells was approximated via reference gene primer amplification. Generated by immunoSEQ multiplex PCR, the TCRdb table keeps only in-frame clones and is missing some. The DNA gave D and trimming, while V, J and clone size come from that table. The table lists over 200,000 clones, around nine tenths of them singletons. The receptor was isolated from a man aged 55-75 years who had recovered from COVID-19. The chain carries TRBV6-5 and TRBJ2-1, with D possibly being TRBD1 (5 bases). The sample consisted of peripheral blood. The CDR3 nucleotides are TGTGCCAGCACTCTAGGGGCTTACAATGAGCAGTTCTTC. Its protein product is CASTLGAYNEQFF.